This is a list of T cell receptor beta chains from one sample in a study of T cell changes during pregnancy in multiple sclerosis. Sequencing used immunoSEQ multiplex PCR; TCRdb keeps in-frame clones, though not all of them. The sample has around 70,000 clones, just over 90% seen once. Sample: peripheral blood, taken in the second trimester of pregnancy. The receptors here all came from a female donor in good health, enrolled as a control in a pregnancy study. Each CDR3 is given with its conserved first and last residue. A D gene is named only where the DNA matches it firmly.

J gene	V gene	D gene	CDR3 protein	CDR3 DNA
TRBJ2-2	TRBV5-8	TRBD2	CASSLAGGYTGELFF	TGTGCCAGCAGCCTAGCGGGGGGATACACCGGGGAGCTGTTTTTT
TRBJ1-1	TRBV27	TRBD1	CASSLRRDRGLNTEAFF	TGTGCCAGCAGTTTAAGACGGGACAGGGGCCTGAACACTGAAGCTTTCTTT
TRBJ1-2	TRBV19	-	CASTPRAARGYGYTF	TGTGCCAGTACCCCACGGGCAGCACGGGGCTATGGCTACACCTTC
TRBJ2-6	TRBV9	-	CASSSSGANVLTF	TGTGCCAGCAGCTCATCTGGGGCCAACGTCCTGACTTTC
TRBJ1-5	TRBV10-3	TRBD1	CAIAGGSNQPQHF	TGTGCCATCGCAGGGGGGAGCAATCAGCCCCAGCATTTT
TRBJ2-2	TRBV7-3	TRBD2	CASSSLSGGLTGELFF	TGTGCCAGCAGCTCCCTAAGCGGGGGGCTCACCGGGGAGCTGTTTTTT
TRBJ2-7	TRBV4-1	-	CASSQDPRGTYEQYF	TGCGCCAGCAGCCAAGACCCCAGGGGAACCTACGAGCAGTACTTC
TRBJ2-1	TRBV15	TRBD2	CATSGGAGVQEQFF	TGTGCCACCAGCGGCGGGGCGGGGGTCCAAGAGCAGTTCTTC
TRBJ1-5	TRBV28	-	CASSLSKGKQPQHF	TGTGCCAGCAGTTTAAGTAAGGGGAAACAGCCCCAGCATTTT
TRBJ2-7	TRBV9	TRBD1	CASSVGMGQGSYEQYF	TGTGCCAGCAGCGTAGGAATGGGACAGGGCTCCTACGAGCAGTACTTC